The 11 T cell receptor beta chains below come from one sample, sequenced in a study of cytomegalovirus exposure and HLA in healthy donors. PCR amplification relied on 60 Vbeta primers (plus 13 Jbeta primers). Measured with immunoSEQ multiplex PCR; TCRdb has only the in-frame clones, and not every one. Of roughly 130,000 clones listed, 80% are singletons. Sequencing input: PBMCs. These receptors were taken from a male donor in good health and CMV-seronegative.

The V gene is TRBV10-2, the J gene TRBJ1-1; D is unresolved. The CDR3 has 12 amino acids. The V end lost 7 bases, the J end lost 7 bases, and 13 bases lay between the germline ends. CDR1 is WSHSY and CDR2 is SAAADI in the germline V gene. The CDR3 region is CASTGEADEAFF. The CDR3 DNA sequence: TGCGCCAGCACTGGGGAGGCAGATGAAGCTTTCTTT.

The table lists this clone with a few counts. The CDR3 loop reads CASSLSGGNQPQHF. In nucleotides, the CDR3 is TGTGCCAGCAGCCTGAGCGGGGGAAATCAGCCCCAGCATTTT. The chain combines TRBV7-2 with TRBJ1-5; D perhaps matches TRBD1 (5 bases). Germline values: CDR1 SGHTA, CDR2 FQGNSA. V lost 5 bases to trimming and J lost 4 bases, with 12 bases between them. The CDR3 spans 14 residues.

Notes on this clone: The junction shows a germline mismatch at one end, possibly a read error. The V gene is TRBV7-9, the J gene TRBJ2-1; 10 positions match TRBD2. The CDR3 consists of 15 residues. The V gene's germline CDR1 is SEHNR and CDR2 FQNEAQ (reference sequence). The CDR3 DNA reads as TGTTCCAGCAGCCCGAGGAGCGGGAGGGCCGTAGTGCAGTTCTTC. This gives the protein CSSSPRSGRAVVQFF.

This clone was recorded once. This chain links TRBV18 with TRBJ2-7, with D possibly matching TRBD2 (5 bases). This CDR3 is 14 amino acids long. Germline V gene data show CDR1 as KGHSH and CDR2 as LQKENI. The ends were cut back, 3 bases at V and 6 bases at J, with 15 bases in the middle. CDR3 DNA sequence: TGTGCCAGCTCACCGTGGACCGGGGAGATCGAGCAGTACTTC. As protein: CASSPWTGEIEQYF.

V usage is TRBV11-2 and J usage is TRBJ1-5, with D possibly being TRBD1 (6 bases). The ends were cut back, 5 bases at V and 3 bases at J, with 11 bases in the middle. Germline V gene sequence: CDR1 SGHAT, CDR2 FQNNGV. The CDR3 runs to 14 residues. Here the CDR3 DNA reads TGTGCCAGCAGCCGGGACACTTACAATCAGCCCCAGCATTTT. Amino acids: CASSRDTYNQPQHF.

This chain links TRBV28 with TRBJ2-6, with 8 bases fitting TRBD1. The V gene end was trimmed by 0 bases and the J gene end by 3 bases; junction bases not matched to a gene: 7. Germline V gene lookup returns CDR1 MDHEN and CDR2 SYDVKM. The CDR3 is 18 residues long. The CDR3, as DNA: TGTGCCAGCAGTTTATGGGCCAGGGGGCTAGGTGGGGCCAACGTCCTGACTTTC. Translating gives CASSLWARGLGGANVLTF.

This clone was seen only a few times. V gene TRBV11-3 combines with J gene TRBJ2-1; maybe TRBD2 (5 bases). Trimming pared 5 bases from V and 0 bases from J, leaving 11 bases between. Germline CDR1 is SGHNT and CDR2 is YENEEA. The length of the CDR3 is 15 residues. The CDR3 nucleotides read TGTGCCAGCAGCCCGGACGGGAACTCCTACAATGAGCAGTTCTTC. Its translation: CASSPDGNSYNEQFF.

This chain links TRBV9 with TRBJ2-7; 11 bases match TRBD2. Germline V gene data show CDR1 as SGDLS and CDR2 as YYNGEE. With 2 bases clipped from V and 7 bases from J, the junction kept 5 bases outside the gene matches. This CDR3 comprises 14 residues. The CDR3 region has the DNA TGTGCCAGCAGCGTCTCCGGGACTAGCGGAGAGCAGTACTTC. Translated, it gives CASSVSGTSGEQYF.

The chain recombines TRBV28 with TRBJ2-7; possible D gene TRBD1, 6 bases. Germline V gene data show CDR1 as MDHEN and CDR2 as SYDVKM. The CDR3 has 15 residues. The germline V and J ends were trimmed by 4 bases and 5 bases, with 18 bases remaining between them. This CDR3 is CASSSAGTSPDEQYF. DNA for the CDR3: TGTGCCAGCAGTTCCGCCGGGACATCCCCCGACGAGCAGTACTTC.

V gene TRBV25-1 combines with J gene TRBJ2-7; TRBD2 aligns across 9 bases. The CDR3 covers 15 residues. V was clipped by 0 bases and J by 6 bases; unmatched bases: 6. Germline V gene lookup returns CDR1 MGHDK and CDR2 SYGVNS. The CDR3 DNA sequence: TGTGCCAGCAGTGAATATGCTAGCGGGGCGCGCGAGCAGTACTTC. This translates into CASSEYASGAREQYF.

The chain carries TRBV7-6 and TRBJ2-7, with 9 bases fitting TRBD2. The CDR3 runs 16 residues. Germline loops: CDR1 SGHVS, CDR2 FNYEAQ. The V gene end was trimmed by 0 bases and the J gene end by 4 bases; junction bases not matched to a gene: 7. CDR3 amino acids: CASSLAKGLASYEQYF. For the CDR3, the DNA is TGTGCCAGCAGCTTAGCCAAGGGACTAGCTAGTTACGAGCAGTACTTC.